The present TCR beta chain was sequenced within a study of beta chain features in type 1 diabetes. Study information: All samples combined gave about 100 million sorted cells for examination. Findings and caveats of the study: Equally in patients and controls, shorter templates might have been favored by PCR.

This clone came up a few times. Its specificity is unknown. Sorted populations all exceeded 95% purity. As every portion of the isolated RNA was reverse transcribed, the sequencing read expressed TCRB transcripts. Sequencing used immunoSEQ multiplex PCR; TCRdb keeps in-frame clones, though not all of them. The profile shows under 550,000 clones, roughly an eighth of them singletons. Germline loops: CDR1 SGHDN, CDR2 FVKESK. The length of the CDR3 is 15 residues. Trimming removed 0 bases at V and 2 bases at J, with 11 bases between. V usage is TRBV14 and J usage is TRBJ2-7; tentatively, D is TRBD2 (6 bases). Input material: naive CD4+ T cells from blood. This TCR derives from a young woman in good health. CDR3 residues: CASSQDWRDPYEQYF. As DNA, the CDR3 is TGTGCCAGCAGCCAAGACTGGCGGGATCCCTACGAGCAGTACTTC. Full variable domain (missing parts from reference TRBV14 and TRBJ2-7): EAGVTQFPSHSVIEKGQTVTLRCDPISGHDNLYWYRRVMGKEIKFLLHFVKESKQDESGMPNNRFLAERTGGTYSTLKVQPAELEDSGVYFCASSQDWRDPYEQYFGPGTRLTVT.